This T cell receptor beta chain appears in the sequencing data of a study of shared clonotypes between healthy human individuals. Findings and limits, study-wide: Generally, estimated richness proved larger in naive subsets than it did in memory subsets. Some clonotypes were shared by all four sorted-subset donors, while others were not shared. The non-shared ones had lower generation probabilities than the shared ones.

Division of CD4+ cells produced a CD45RA+ naive subset and a CD45RA-negative memory subset. Assay execution took place at the deep level. Profiling relied on immunoSEQ multiplex PCR, and the TCRdb table lists in-frame clones only, not all of them. This table has some 2,500,000 clones, less than 95% appearing once. Turning to this clone: Its antigen is unknown.

Trimming cost V 4 bases and J 2 bases; bases outside gene matches: 9. Germline loops: CDR1 MNHNY, CDR2 SVGAGI (reference sequence). The CDR3 contains 16 residues. The sequence came from a man between 18 and 35 years old in good health. Some clones in this sample may be carry-over from other donors' samples. Sequencing was performed on naive CD4+ T cells from PBMCs. The subset was: CD45RA+ positively selected. The V and J genes are TRBV6-6 and TRBJ1-1, with 8 bases matching TRBD1. The CDR3 here is CASSSTFAGGNTEAFF. The CDR3 DNA is TGTGCCAGCAGTTCGACCTTCGCAGGGGGCAACACTGAAGCTTTCTTT.